The clone carrying this T cell receptor beta chain turned up a few times. The source of the sample is a study of blood T cells in healthy people across ages. Study as a whole: The capture of about one barcoded beta molecule per two T cells was achieved by template switching.

Next came a second PCR, run for about 6 to 12 cycles, which used a sample-barcoded 5' primer along with a J-beta primer mix. MiXCR was run by TCRdb on the 5' RACE reads, yielding one entry per CDR3 protein. This table has hundreds of thousands of distinct CDR3 sequences, roughly 49% appearing once. This CDR3 has 14 residues. In germline, CDR1 is SGHRS, CDR2 YFSETQ. The junction had 8 bases not matched to a gene; V was cut back by 3 bases and J by 8 bases. The sample taken for sequencing was blood. The receptor's source is an older woman in good health. V is TRBV5-1 and J is TRBJ2-1; the match to TRBD1 covers 7 bases. Written as DNA, the CDR3 is TGCGCCAGCAGCTCCCAGACAGGGAGCTATGAGCAGTTCTTC. Its protein is CASSSQTGSYEQFF.